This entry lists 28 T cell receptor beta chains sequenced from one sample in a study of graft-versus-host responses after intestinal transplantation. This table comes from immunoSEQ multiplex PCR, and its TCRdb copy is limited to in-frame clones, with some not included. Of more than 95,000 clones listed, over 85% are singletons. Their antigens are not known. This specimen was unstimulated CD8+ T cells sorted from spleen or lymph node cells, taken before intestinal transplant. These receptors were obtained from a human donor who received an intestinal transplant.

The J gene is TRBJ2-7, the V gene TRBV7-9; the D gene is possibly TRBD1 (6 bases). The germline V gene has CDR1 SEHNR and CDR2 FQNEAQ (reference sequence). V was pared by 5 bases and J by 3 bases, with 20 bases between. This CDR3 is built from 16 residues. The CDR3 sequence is CASSHPIQGMGYEQYF. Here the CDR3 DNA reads TGTGCCAGCAGCCACCCGATACAGGGAATGGGCTACGAGCAGTACTTC.

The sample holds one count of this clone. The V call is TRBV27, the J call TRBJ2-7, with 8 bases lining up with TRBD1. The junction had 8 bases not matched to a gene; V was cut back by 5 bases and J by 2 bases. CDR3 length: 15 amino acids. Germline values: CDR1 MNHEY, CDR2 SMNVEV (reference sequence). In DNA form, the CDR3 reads TGTGCCAGCAGTCTAACCGGGACAGGCACCTACGAGCAGTACTTC. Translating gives CASSLTGTGTYEQYF.

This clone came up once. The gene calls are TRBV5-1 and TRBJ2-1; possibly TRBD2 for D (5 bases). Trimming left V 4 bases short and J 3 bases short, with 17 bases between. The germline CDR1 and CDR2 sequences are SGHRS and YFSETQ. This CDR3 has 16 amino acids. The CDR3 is CASSQPGLAYYNEQFF. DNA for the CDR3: TGCGCCAGCAGCCAGCCCGGGCTAGCTTACTACAATGAGCAGTTCTTC.

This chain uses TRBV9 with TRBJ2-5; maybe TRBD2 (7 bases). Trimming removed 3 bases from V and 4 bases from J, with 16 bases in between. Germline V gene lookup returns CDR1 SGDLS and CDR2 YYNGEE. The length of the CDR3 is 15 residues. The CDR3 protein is CASSAEGGPGETQYF. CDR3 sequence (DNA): TGTGCCAGCAGCGCTGAGGGGGGGCCCGGAGAGACCCAGTACTTC. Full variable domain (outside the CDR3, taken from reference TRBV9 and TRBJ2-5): DSGVTQTPKHLITATGQRVTLRCSPRSGDLSVYWYQQSLDQGLQFLIQYYNGEERAKGNILERFSAQQFPDLHSELNLSSLELGDSALYFCASSAEGGPGETQYFGPGTRLLVL.

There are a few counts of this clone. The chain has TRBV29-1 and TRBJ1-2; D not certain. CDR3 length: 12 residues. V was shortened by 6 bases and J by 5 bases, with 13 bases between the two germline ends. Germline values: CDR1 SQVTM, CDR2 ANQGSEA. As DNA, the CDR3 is TGCAGCGTGCGCTTCGGCTATTATGGCTACACCTTC. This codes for CSVRFGYYGYTF.

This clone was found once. The DNA of the CDR3 is TGTGCCAGCAGTGCCCACTCGACAGGGGCCTACGAGCAGTACTTC. Protein product: CASSAHSTGAYEQYF. The V and J genes are TRBV6-5 and TRBJ2-7, with TRBD1 matching over 8 bases. The germline V gene has CDR1 MNHEY and CDR2 SVGAGI. The CDR3 is 15 residues long. V was pared by 5 bases and J by 2 bases, with 8 bases of the junction left unmatched.

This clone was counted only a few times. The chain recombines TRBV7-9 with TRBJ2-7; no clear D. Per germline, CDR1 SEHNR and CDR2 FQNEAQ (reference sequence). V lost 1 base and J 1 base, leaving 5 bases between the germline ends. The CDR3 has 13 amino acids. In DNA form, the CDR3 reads TGTGCCAGCAGCTTAGAGTCTTCCTACGAGCAGTACTTC. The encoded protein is CASSLESSYEQYF.

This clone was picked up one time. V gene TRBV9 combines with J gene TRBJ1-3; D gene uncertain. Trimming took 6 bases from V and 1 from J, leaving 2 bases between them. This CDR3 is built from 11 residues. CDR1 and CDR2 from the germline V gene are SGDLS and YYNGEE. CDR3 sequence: CASKSGNTIYF. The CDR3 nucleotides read TGTGCCAGCAAGTCTGGAAACACCATATATTTT.

The CDR3 region is CASSPGEGPPDTQYF. The CDR3 nucleotides read TGTGCCAGCAGCCCTGGGGAGGGCCCCCCAGATACGCAGTATTTT. The chain combines TRBV7-9 with TRBJ2-3; TRBD2 aligns across 7 bases. The CDR3 loop spans 15 amino acids. Germline CDR1 is SEHNR and CDR2 is FQNEAQ (reference sequence). J lost 4 bases, V lost 5 bases, and 9 bases had no gene match.

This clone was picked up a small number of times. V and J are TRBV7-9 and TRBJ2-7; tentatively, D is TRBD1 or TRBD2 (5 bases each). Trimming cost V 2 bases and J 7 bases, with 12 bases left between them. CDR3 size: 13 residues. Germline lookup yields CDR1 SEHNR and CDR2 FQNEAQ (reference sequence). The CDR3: CASSLLRGEEQYF. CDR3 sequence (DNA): TGTGCCAGCAGCTTACTCCGGGGCGAAGAGCAGTACTTC.

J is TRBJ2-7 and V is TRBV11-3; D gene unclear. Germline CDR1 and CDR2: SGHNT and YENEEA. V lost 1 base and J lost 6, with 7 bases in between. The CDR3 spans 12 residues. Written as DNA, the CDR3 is TGTGCCAGCAGCTTAGGAGGTTCCGAGCAGTACTTC. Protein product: CASSLGGSEQYF.

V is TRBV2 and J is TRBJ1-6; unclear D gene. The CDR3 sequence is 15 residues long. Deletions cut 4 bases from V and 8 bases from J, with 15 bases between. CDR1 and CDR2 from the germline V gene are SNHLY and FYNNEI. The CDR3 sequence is CASSGSGGIYSPLHF. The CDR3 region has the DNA TGTGCCAGCAGTGGGTCGGGAGGGATTTATTCACCCCTCCACTTT.

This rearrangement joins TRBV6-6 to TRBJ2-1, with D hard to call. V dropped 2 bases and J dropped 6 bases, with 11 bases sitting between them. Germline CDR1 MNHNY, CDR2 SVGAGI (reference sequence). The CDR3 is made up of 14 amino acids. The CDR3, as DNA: TGTGCCAGCAGTTACAAGGTTTCGTTCAATGAGCAGTTCTTC. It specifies CASSYKVSFNEQFF.

The DNA for the CDR3 is TGCGCCAGCAGTGAGAAGACAGGGACCGAGCAGTACTTC. Encoded protein: CASSEKTGTEQYF. The V and J genes are TRBV10-1 and TRBJ2-7; 7 positions agree with TRBD1. V trimming: 2 bases; J trimming: 6 bases; junction bases outside the gene matches: 4. The CDR3 extends over 13 amino acids. Germline loops: CDR1 WNHNN, CDR2 SYGVQD (reference sequence).

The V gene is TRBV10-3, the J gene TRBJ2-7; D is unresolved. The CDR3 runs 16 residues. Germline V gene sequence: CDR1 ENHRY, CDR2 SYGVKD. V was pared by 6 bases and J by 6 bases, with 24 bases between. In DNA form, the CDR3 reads TGTGCCATCAGGGCCCCCGGCGACGGCGCGCCCAGCGAGCAGTACTTC. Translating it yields CAIRAPGDGAPSEQYF.

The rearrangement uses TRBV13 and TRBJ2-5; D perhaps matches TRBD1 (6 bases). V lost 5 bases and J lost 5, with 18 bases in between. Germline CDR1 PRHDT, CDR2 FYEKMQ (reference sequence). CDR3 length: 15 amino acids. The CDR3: CASSLRQDIQETQYF. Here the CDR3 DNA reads TGTGCCAGCAGCCTCAGACAGGACATACAGGAGACCCAGTACTTC.

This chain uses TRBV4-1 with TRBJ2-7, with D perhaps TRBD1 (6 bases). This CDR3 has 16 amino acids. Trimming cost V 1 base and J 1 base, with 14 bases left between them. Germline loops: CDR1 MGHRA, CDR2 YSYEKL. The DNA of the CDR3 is TGCGCCAGCAGCCAAGTTGTCCAGGGGAGTTCCTACGAGCAGTACTTC. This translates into CASSQVVQGSSYEQYF.

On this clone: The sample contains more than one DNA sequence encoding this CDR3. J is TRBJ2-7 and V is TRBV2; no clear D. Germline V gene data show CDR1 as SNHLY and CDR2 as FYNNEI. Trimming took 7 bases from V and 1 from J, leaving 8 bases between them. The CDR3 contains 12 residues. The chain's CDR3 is CASIAGSYEQYF. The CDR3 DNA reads TGTGCCAGCATTGCCGGTTCCTACGAGCAGTACTTC.

The chain's CDR3 is CASSEAGTGENEQFF. DNA of the CDR3: TGTGCCAGCAGTGAAGCCGGGACAGGGGAGAATGAGCAGTTCTTC. V usage is TRBV6-1 and J usage is TRBJ2-1; TRBD1 matches 10 bases. Germline assignment: CDR1 MNHNS and CDR2 SASEGT. The CDR3 sequence is 15 residues long. Unmatched junction bases numbered 3, after V lost 0 bases and J lost 7 bases.

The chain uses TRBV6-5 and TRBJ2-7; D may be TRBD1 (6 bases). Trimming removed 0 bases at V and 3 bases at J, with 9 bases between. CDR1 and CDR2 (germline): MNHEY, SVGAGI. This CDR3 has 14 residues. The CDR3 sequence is CASSYSGAGYEQYF. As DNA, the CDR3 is TGTGCCAGCAGTTACTCGGGGGCAGGCTACGAGCAGTACTTC.

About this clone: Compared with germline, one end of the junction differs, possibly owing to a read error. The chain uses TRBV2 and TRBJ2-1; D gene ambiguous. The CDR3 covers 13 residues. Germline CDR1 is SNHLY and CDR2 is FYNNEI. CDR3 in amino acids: CASSEALLGERFF. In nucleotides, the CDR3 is TGTGCCAGCAGTGAAGCGCTTCTTGGTGAGCGGTTCTTC.

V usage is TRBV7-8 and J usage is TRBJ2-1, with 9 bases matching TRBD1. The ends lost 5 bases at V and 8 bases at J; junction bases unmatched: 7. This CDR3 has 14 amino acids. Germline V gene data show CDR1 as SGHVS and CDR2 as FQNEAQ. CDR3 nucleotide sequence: TGTGCCAGCAGCCTCGGTACAGGGGGCCATGAGCAGTTCTTC. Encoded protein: CASSLGTGGHEQFF. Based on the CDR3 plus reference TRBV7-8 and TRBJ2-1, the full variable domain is GAGVSQSPRYKVAKRGQDVALRCDPISGHVSLFWYQQALGQGPEFLTYFQNEAQLDKSGLPSDRFFAERPEGSVSTLKIQRTQQEDSAVYLCASSLGTGGHEQFFGPGTRLTVL.

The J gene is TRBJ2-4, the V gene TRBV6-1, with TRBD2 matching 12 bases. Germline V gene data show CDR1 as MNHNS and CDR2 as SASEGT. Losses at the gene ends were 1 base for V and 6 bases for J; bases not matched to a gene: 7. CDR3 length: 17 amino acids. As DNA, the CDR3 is TGTGCCAGCAGTGAAGGGCTAGCGGGGGGGCACGGAAACATTCAGTACTTC. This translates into CASSEGLAGGHGNIQYF.

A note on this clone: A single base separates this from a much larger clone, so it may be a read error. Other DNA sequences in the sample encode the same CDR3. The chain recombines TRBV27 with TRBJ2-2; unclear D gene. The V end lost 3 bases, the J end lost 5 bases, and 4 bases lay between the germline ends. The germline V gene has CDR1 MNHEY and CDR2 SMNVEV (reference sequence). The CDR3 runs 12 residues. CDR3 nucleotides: TGTGCCAGCAGTTTGGGGACCGGGGAGCTGTTTTTT. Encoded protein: CASSLGTGELFF.

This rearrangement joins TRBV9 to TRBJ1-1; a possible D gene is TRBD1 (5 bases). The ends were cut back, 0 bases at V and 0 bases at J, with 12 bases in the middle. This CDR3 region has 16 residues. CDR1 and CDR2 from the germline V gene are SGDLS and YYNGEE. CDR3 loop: CASSVAEGSLNTEAFF. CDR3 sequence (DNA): TGTGCCAGCAGCGTAGCTGAGGGGAGCTTGAACACTGAAGCTTTCTTT.

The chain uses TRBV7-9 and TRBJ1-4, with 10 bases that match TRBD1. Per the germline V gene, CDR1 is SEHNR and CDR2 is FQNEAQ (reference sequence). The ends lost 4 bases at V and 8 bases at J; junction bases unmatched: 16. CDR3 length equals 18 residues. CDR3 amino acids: CASSSPGTGALVEEKLFF. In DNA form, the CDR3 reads TGTGCCAGCAGCTCGCCCGGGACAGGGGCTTTGGTGGAGGAAAAACTGTTTTTT.

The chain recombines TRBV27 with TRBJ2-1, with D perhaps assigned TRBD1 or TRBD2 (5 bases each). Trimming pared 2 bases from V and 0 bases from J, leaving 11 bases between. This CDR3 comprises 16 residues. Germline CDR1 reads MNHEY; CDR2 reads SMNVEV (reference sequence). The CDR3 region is CASSLSSGSSYNEQFF. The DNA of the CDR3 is TGTGCCAGCAGTTTAAGTTCAGGGAGCTCCTACAATGAGCAGTTCTTC.

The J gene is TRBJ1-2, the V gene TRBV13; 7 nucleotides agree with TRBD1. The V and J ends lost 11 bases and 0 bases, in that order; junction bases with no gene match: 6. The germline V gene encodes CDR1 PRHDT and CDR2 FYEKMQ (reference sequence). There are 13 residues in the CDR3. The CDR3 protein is CAAGGTSNYGYTF. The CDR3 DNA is TGTGCCGCAGGGGGGACTTCTAACTATGGCTACACCTTC.